The 29 T cell receptor beta chains below were found in one sample sequenced in a study of T cell responses to AZD1222 COVID-19 vaccine. The protocol was immunoSEQ multiplex PCR, while the TCRdb copy is restricted to in-frame clones and leaves out a portion. The sample includes 150,000 to 200,000 clones, almost 95% of them seen just once. Here the sequenced sample was peripheral blood, taken on day 0 of AZD1222 vaccination. These receptors came from an adult in good health.

The rearrangement joins TRBV5-1 to TRBJ1-1, with D unresolved. CDR1 and CDR2 (germline): SGHRS, YFSETQ. This CDR3 is 13 amino acids long. V shed 4 bases and J shed 5 bases, with 12 bases lying between them. This CDR3 reads CASSPPGGTEAFF. CDR3 nucleotide sequence: TGCGCCAGCAGCCCGCCAGGAGGGACTGAAGCTTTCTTT.

V is TRBV4-2 and J is TRBJ2-7; TRBD1 agrees at 8 bases. Trimming took 4 bases from V and 2 from J; bases not matched to a gene: 1. The CDR3 is 13 amino acids. Germline assignment: CDR1 LGHNA and CDR2 YNFKEQ. The CDR3 spells CASSRDRPYEQYF. The CDR3 DNA is TGTGCCAGCAGCCGGGACAGGCCCTACGAGCAGTACTTC.

The V gene is TRBV6-6, the J gene TRBJ1-2; D is possibly TRBD1 (5 bases). CDR1 MNHNY and CDR2 SVGAGI come from the germline V gene (reference sequence). The V end lost 5 bases, the J end lost 5 bases, and 24 bases lay between the germline ends. The length of the CDR3 is 17 residues. The CDR3: CASSQRGTFLRKYGYTF. CDR3 DNA sequence: TGTGCCAGCAGTCAAAGAGGGACGTTTCTAAGAAAGTATGGCTACACCTTC.

V usage is TRBV2 and J usage is TRBJ2-1, with D perhaps TRBD2 (5 bases). The CDR3 is made up of 14 amino acids. Germline V CDR1 and CDR2: SNHLY, FYNNEI. Trimming removed 1 base at V and 3 bases at J, with 7 bases between. The CDR3 loop reads CASSEVDYYNEQFF. As DNA, the CDR3 is TGTGCCAGCAGTGAAGTAGACTACTACAATGAGCAGTTCTTC.

V is TRBV7-2 and J is TRBJ1-5; the D gene is possibly TRBD1 (5 bases). V was cut by 4 bases and J by 3 bases, with 13 bases left in between. CDR1 is SGHTA, CDR2 FQGNSA, per germline. The CDR3 length is 15 residues. CDR3 region: CASSSGGRHNQPQHF. CDR3 coding DNA: TGTGCCAGCAGCTCTGGGGGGAGGCACAATCAGCCCCAGCATTTT.

The V and J genes are TRBV19 and TRBJ2-5, with a weak D call TRBD2 (5 bases). Per germline, CDR1 LNHDA and CDR2 SQIVND (reference sequence). The CDR3 has 14 residues. V lost 7 bases and J 1 base, leaving 13 bases between the germline ends. For the CDR3, the DNA is TGTGCCAGTAATATGGGCGGGTTCCAAGAGACCCAGTACTTC. It specifies CASNMGGFQETQYF.

The gene calls are TRBV12-3 or TRBV12-4 and TRBJ2-5; D remains ambiguous. V was cut by 6 bases and J by 5 bases, with 7 bases left in between. There are 11 residues in the CDR3. The DNA for the CDR3 is TGTGCCAGCAGGGAAAGGGAGACCCAGTACTTC. Amino acids: CASRERETQYF.

The chain couples TRBV4-1 to TRBJ1-5, with D unresolved. This CDR3 comprises 15 residues. Germline CDR1 is MGHRA and CDR2 is YSYEKL. Trimming pared 1 base from V and 0 bases from J, leaving 7 bases between. CDR3 nucleotide sequence: TGCGCCAGCAGCCAAGTTTTAGATAGCAATCAGCCCCAGCATTTT. The encoded protein is CASSQVLDSNQPQHF.

This chain connects TRBV19 to TRBJ1-2, with 8 nucleotides matching TRBD1. Germline CDR1 is LNHDA and CDR2 is SQIVND (reference sequence). V was clipped by 5 bases and J by 4 bases; unmatched bases: 6. CDR3 length equals 14 residues. CDR3 nucleotide sequence: TGTGCCAGTAGTCCAGGGGGCGTCGGCTATGGCTACACCTTC. Protein: CASSPGGVGYGYTF.

V usage is TRBV18 and J usage is TRBJ2-7; D is unclear. Per the germline V gene, CDR1 is KGHSH and CDR2 is LQKENI. The CDR3 length is 15 residues. Trimming stripped 1 base from V and 0 bases from J, with 10 bases between. CDR3 nucleotides: TGTGCCAGCTCACCACAGGGTGACGGCTCCTACGAGCAGTACTTC. Protein: CASSPQGDGSYEQYF.

The gene calls are TRBV5-5 and TRBJ1-2; D is possibly TRBD1 (6 bases). The V end was cut by 4 bases, the J end by 0 bases, with 16 bases between. The CDR3 spans 16 residues. Germline CDR1 SGHKS, CDR2 YYEKEE (reference sequence). The CDR3 nucleotides are TGTGCCAGCAGCCTGACAGGACTGGGGGCTAACTATGGCTACACCTTC. Its translation is CASSLTGLGANYGYTF.

The rearrangement joins TRBV3-1 (or the pseudogene TRBV3-2) to TRBJ1-3; D is unclear. The V end was cut by 5 bases, the J end by 4 bases, with 18 bases between. CDR1 and CDR2 from the germline V gene are LGHDT and YNNKEL (reference sequence). The CDR3 runs 16 residues. CDR3 region: CASSALLVNEGNTIYF. As DNA, the CDR3 is TGTGCCAGCAGCGCACTATTGGTGAATGAAGGAAACACCATATATTTT.

The chain carries TRBV28 and TRBJ1-4; the D gene is possibly TRBD1 (5 bases). This CDR3 region has 13 residues. Per germline, CDR1 MDHEN and CDR2 SYDVKM. V lost 2 bases to trimming and J lost 8 bases, with 9 bases between them. The chain's CDR3 is CASSLVGAEKLFF. CDR3 bases: TGTGCCAGCAGTTTAGTAGGGGCGGAAAAACTGTTTTTT.

This chain connects TRBV5-4 to TRBJ2-3; 10 bases are a match to TRBD2. Germline V CDR1 and CDR2: SGHNT, YYREEE (reference sequence). The CDR3 has 15 residues. Trimming removed 1 base from V and 1 base from J; junction bases left unmatched: 0. CDR3 sequence: CASSLSGRGTDTQYF. Written as DNA, the CDR3 is TGTGCCAGCAGCTTGAGCGGGAGGGGCACAGATACGCAGTATTTT.

The chain uses TRBV27 and TRBJ2-1; D not resolved. The CDR3 is 13 amino acids. V was pared by 2 bases and J by 8 bases, with 10 bases between. Germline CDR1 MNHEY, CDR2 SMNVEV (reference sequence). In nucleotides, the CDR3 is TGTGCCAGCAGTTTAAGTGATTCCGATGAGCAGTTCTTC. This encodes CASSLSDSDEQFF.

The chain combines TRBV27 with TRBJ2-7; TRBD1 matches at 7 bases. The germline V gene encodes CDR1 MNHEY and CDR2 SMNVEV (reference sequence). V gave up 2 bases and J gave up 2 bases; unmatched junction bases: 3. The CDR3 sequence is 14 residues long. The CDR3, as DNA: TGTGCCAGCAGTTTAGTGCAGGGGGCCTACGAGCAGTACTTC. Translating gives CASSLVQGAYEQYF.

V usage is TRBV11-2 and J usage is TRBJ2-7; a possible D gene is TRBD2 (6 bases). The V and J ends lost 2 bases and 7 bases respectively, with 21 bases between them. Germline CDR1 SGHAT, CDR2 FQNNGV. This CDR3 is built from 16 residues. The CDR3 bases are TGTGCCAGCAGCTTAACCCCGGGAGAAACTTCACGAGAGCAGTACTTC. Amino acids: CASSLTPGETSREQYF.

The genes are TRBV14 and TRBJ1-6, with D hard to call. The CDR3 has 14 amino acids. V was shortened by 0 bases and J by 9 bases, with 9 bases between the two germline ends. Germline V lookup: CDR1 SGHDN, CDR2 FVKESK. CDR3 residues: CASSQEVTVSPLHF. As DNA, the CDR3 is TGTGCCAGCAGCCAAGAGGTCACGGTTTCACCCCTCCACTTT. Full variable domain (remainder filled in from reference TRBV14 and TRBJ1-6): EAGVTQFPSHSVIEKGQTVTLRCDPISGHDNLYWYRRVMGKEIKFLLHFVKESKQDESGMPNNRFLAERTGGTYSTLKVQPAELEDSGVYFCASSQEVTVSPLHFGNGTRLTVT.

The genes are TRBV30 and TRBJ1-2, with TRBD1 as a possible D gene (6 bases). There are 14 residues in the CDR3. V lost 5 bases to trimming and J lost 4 bases, with 17 bases between them. Germline CDR1 reads GTSNPN; CDR2 reads SVGIG (reference sequence). CDR3 DNA: TGTGCCTGGTTCAGCGGGGGGCCTACCTATGGCTACACCTTC. The encoded protein is CAWFSGGPTYGYTF.

This chain links TRBV12-3 or TRBV12-4 with TRBJ1-2; D gene unclear. V lost 3 bases, J lost 7 bases, and 9 bases lay in between. CDR3 length equals 12 residues. The CDR3 spells CASSLGFFGYTF. The CDR3 nucleotides read TGTGCCAGCAGTTTGGGTTTTTTTGGCTACACCTTC.

The rearrangement links TRBV11-2 to TRBJ1-1; D perhaps matches TRBD1 (6 bases). Trimming removed 5 bases from V and 3 bases from J, with 13 bases in between. The germline V gene has CDR1 SGHAT and CDR2 FQNNGV. The CDR3 is made up of 14 amino acids. The CDR3: CASSENREDTEAFF. CDR3 coding DNA: TGTGCCAGCAGCGAAAACAGGGAGGACACTGAAGCTTTCTTT.

This sequence joins TRBV19 and TRBJ1-5, with TRBD1 as a possible D gene (5 bases). There are 15 residues in the CDR3. The V and J ends lost 7 bases and 0 bases respectively, with 13 bases between them. Germline V gene data show CDR1 as LNHDA and CDR2 as SQIVND (reference sequence). CDR3: CASTRDPYSNQPQHF. Written as DNA, the CDR3 is TGTGCCAGTACCAGGGATCCTTATAGCAATCAGCCCCAGCATTTT.

This clone was counted a few times. V gene TRBV20-1 combines with J gene TRBJ2-1, with 8 bases that match TRBD2. Germline V gene sequence: CDR1 DFQATT, CDR2 SNEGSKA (reference sequence). Unmatched junction bases numbered 2, after V lost 3 bases and J lost 4 bases. The CDR3 is made up of 13 amino acids. The CDR3 sequence is CSASSGDYNEQFF. CDR3 nucleotides: TGCAGTGCTAGTAGCGGGGATTACAATGAGCAGTTCTTC.

The J gene is TRBJ2-5, the V gene TRBV15; D perhaps matches TRBD2 (6 bases). The CDR3 contains 15 residues. The germline gives CDR1 LNHNV, CDR2 YYDKDF (reference sequence). The ends were cut back, 0 bases at V and 4 bases at J, with 12 bases in the middle. CDR3 sequence reads: CATSRDGAGIETQYF. In nucleotides, the CDR3 is TGTGCCACCAGCAGAGACGGGGCGGGGATAGAGACCCAGTACTTC.

This clone has just one count. The V gene is TRBV28, the J gene TRBJ1-1; D is ambiguous. Germline V gene sequence: CDR1 MDHEN, CDR2 SYDVKM. The CDR3 loop spans 12 amino acids. Trimming shortened V by 2 bases and J by 11 bases, and 12 bases separated the two germline ends. The CDR3 sequence: CASSLAKDGAFF. The CDR3 nucleotides read TGTGCCAGCAGTTTAGCAAAGGATGGGGCTTTCTTT. The full variable domain, its missing parts supplied by reference TRBV28 and TRBJ1-1, is DVKVTQSSRYLVKRTGEKVFLECVQDMDHENMFWYRQDPGLGLRLIYFSYDVKMKEKGDIPEGYSVSREKKERFSLILESASTNQTSMYLCASSLAKDGAFFGQGTRLTVV.

The chain recombines TRBV28 with TRBJ2-1; 14 bases map to TRBD2. This CDR3 is built from 14 residues. J lost 5 bases, V lost 7 bases, and 1 base had no gene match. CDR1 is MDHEN and CDR2 is SYDVKM in the germline V gene. CDR3 bases: TGTGCCAGCATGGGACTAGCGGGAGACAATGAGCAGTTCTTC. This encodes CASMGLAGDNEQFF.

The chain uses TRBV6-1 and TRBJ1-1, with D possibly being TRBD1 (6 bases). With 3 bases removed from V and 11 bases from J, the gap between germline ends came to 13 bases. The CDR3 is 12 amino acids. Germline lookup yields CDR1 MNHNS and CDR2 SASEGT. CDR3 sequence: CASSDQGKVAFF. The DNA for the CDR3 is TGTGCCAGCAGTGATCAGGGGAAGGTGGCTTTCTTT.

V and J are TRBV19 and TRBJ1-5; D unresolved. The CDR3 is made up of 13 amino acids. Trimming pared 3 bases from V and 10 bases from J, leaving 13 bases between. Germline CDR1 reads LNHDA; CDR2 reads SQIVND (reference sequence). CDR3 bases: TGTGCCAGTAGTATCGCTGCCTTAGCACCCCAGCATTTT. Protein product: CASSIAALAPQHF.

The rearrangement links TRBV4-1 to TRBJ2-2; 12 bases align to TRBD2. Per the germline V gene, CDR1 is MGHRA and CDR2 is YSYEKL. Germline trimming cut 6 bases from V and 6 bases from J; bases unmatched to any gene: 14. The CDR3 is 18 amino acids. The CDR3 nucleotides read TGCGCCAGCAGTCACCTGACTAGCGGGAGCCGGGGTCCCGGGGAGCTGTTTTTT. Translation gives CASSHLTSGSRGPGELFF.